These 22 T cell receptor beta chains came from one sample sequenced in a study of regulatory T cells in long-lasting Graves disease. Time point here: newly diagnosed GD, antithyroid drugs for less than 3 months. Extracted RNA from PBMCs served as the source of the TCR library. For TCR beta, libraries came from iRepertoire HTBI primers and Arm-PCR of CDR3 regions. MiXCR was run by TCRdb on the multiplex PCR reads, yielding one entry per CDR3 protein. The repertoire includes 680,000 or so distinct CDR3 sequences, less than 20% of them detected once, and more than 15% sits in the top ten. In addition, the sample was reused for a study of T cells in Graves' hyperthyroidism and ophthalmopathy.

Sequenced here: peripheral blood mononuclear cells (PBMCs), sampled at new diagnosis, from a patient treated with antithyroid drugs. Receptor source: a woman aged 25 to 39 with Graves disease.

The genes are TRBV12-5 and TRBJ2-5; TRBD1 is a possible D gene (6 bases). The CDR3 is 20 amino acids. Germline V gives CDR1 LGHNT, CDR2 FRNRAP. Trimming cost V 5 bases and J 4 bases, with 32 bases left between them. The CDR3 here is CASGPRQGLGKCRMAETQYF. The CDR3, as DNA: TGTGCTAGTGGTCCTCGGCAGGGGTTGGGAAAATGTCGGATGGCAGAGACCCAGTACTTC.

There are many counts of this clonotype. The chain carries TRBV12-3 or TRBV12-4 and TRBJ2-3; no firm D call. V lost 3 bases and J 4 bases, leaving 14 bases between the germline ends. This CDR3 contains 15 residues. This CDR3 reads CASSLNRGRADTQYF. The CDR3 nucleotides are TGTGCCAGCAGTTTGAACCGAGGACGAGCAGATACGCAGTATTTT.

This clonotype turned up a few times. This may be a read error, as it is one base from a much larger clone. This chain uses TRBV12-3 or TRBV12-4 with TRBJ1-5, with D possibly being TRBD1 (6 bases). Between the trimmed V and J ends, which lost 6 bases and 3 bases, there was a span of 9 bases. This CDR3 comprises 13 residues. The CDR3 sequence is CASSWDINQPQHF. CDR3 bases: TGTGCCAGCAGCTGGGACATCAATCAGCCCCAGCATTTT.

The chain joins TRBV4-1 to TRBJ2-1; possible D gene TRBD1, 6 bases. The germline V gene encodes CDR1 MGHRA and CDR2 YSYEKL. There are 13 residues in the CDR3. V was cut by 1 base and J by 11 bases, with 12 bases left in between. The CDR3 nucleotides read TGCGCCAGCAGCCAAGGGTCAGGGGTTAAGCAGTTCTTC. Its protein is CASSQGSGVKQFF.

This clonotype was recorded at least ten times. The chain couples TRBV12-3 or TRBV12-4 to TRBJ2-1; no firm D call. This CDR3 contains 15 residues. The V end lost 5 bases, the J end lost 0 bases, and 11 bases lay between the germline ends. The CDR3 coding sequence is TGTGCCAGCAGTCGAACGACTCCCTCCTACAATGAGCAGTTCTTC. Amino acids: CASSRTTPSYNEQFF.

The chain uses TRBV7-3 and TRBJ2-5, with D possibly matching TRBD1 (6 bases). This CDR3 has 14 amino acids. V was cut by 4 bases and J by 4 bases, with 13 bases left in between. Germline V gene sequence: CDR1 SGHTA, CDR2 FQGTGA. CDR3 amino acids: CASSSQGWGETQYF. CDR3 coding DNA: TGTGCCAGCAGCTCTCAGGGGTGGGGAGAGACCCAGTACTTC.

This clonotype turned up a few times. The genes are TRBV18 and TRBJ1-1; 8 positions agree with TRBD1. The ends lost 2 bases at V and 3 bases at J; junction bases unmatched: 14. The CDR3 has 18 residues. Germline-derived CDR1 and CDR2 are KGHSH and LQKENI. CDR3 DNA: TGTGCCAGCTCACCAGGGTGGCAGGGGGCGAGGATGGACACTGAAGCTTTCTTT. Residues: CASSPGWQGARMDTEAFF.

The V gene is TRBV7-9, the J gene TRBJ1-1, with D maybe TRBD1 (6 bases). CDR3 length equals 17 residues. The germline gives CDR1 SEHNR, CDR2 FQNEAQ (reference sequence). Trimming left V 2 bases short and J 4 bases short, with 20 bases between. DNA for the CDR3: TGTGCCAGCAGCTTAATAGCAGGGGCCGGGTTGATCACTGAAGCTTTCTTT. Encoded protein: CASSLIAGAGLITEAFF.

The chain has TRBV11-2 and TRBJ2-7, with TRBD2 matching over 11 bases. V lost 8 bases and J lost 4; bases outside the gene matches: 13. The V gene's germline CDR1 is SGHAT and CDR2 FQNNGV. The CDR3 runs 16 residues. CDR3 in DNA: TGTGCCAGCTCCCTAGCGGGAGGCCAGGGTGGATACGAGCAGTACTTC. Translation: CASSLAGGQGGYEQYF.

This clonotype was observed a few times. The chain combines TRBV18 with TRBJ2-1, with D uncertain. Looked up from germline, CDR1 is KGHSH and CDR2 is LQKENI. V was clipped by 0 bases and J by 6 bases, with 15 bases between them. The CDR3 runs 16 residues. CDR3 nucleotide sequence: TGTGCCAGCTCACCACCGGTTGGGTGGGCGGCCAATGAGCAGTTCTTC. Translation gives CASSPPVGWAANEQFF.

V usage is TRBV19 and J usage is TRBJ1-4; D is ambiguous. Trimming removed 6 bases at V and 5 bases at J, with 16 bases between. This CDR3 is built from 15 residues. In germline, CDR1 is LNHDA, CDR2 SQIVND (reference sequence). This CDR3 reads CASSAIDFYNEKLFF. CDR3 nucleotides: TGTGCCAGTAGCGCCATAGATTTCTACAATGAAAAACTGTTTTTT.

This clonotype was seen repeatedly, ten times or more. V gene TRBV7-9 combines with J gene TRBJ2-5, with D perhaps matching TRBD1 or TRBD2 (5 bases each). Germline V CDR1 and CDR2: SEHNR, FQNEAQ (reference sequence). Trimming took off 6 bases at V and 4 bases at J, with 12 bases between the two ends. This CDR3 is 13 amino acids long. CDR3 nucleotides: TGTGCCAGCAGAAACGAGGGGACAGAGACCCAGTACTTC. It yields the protein CASRNEGTETQYF.

This clonotype has a count of ten or more. The chain is built from TRBV15 and TRBJ2-5, with D possibly TRBD2 on 6 matching bases. This CDR3 region has 13 residues. V lost 8 bases and J 1 base, leaving 11 bases between the germline ends. CDR1 LNHNV and CDR2 YYDKDF come from the germline V gene (reference sequence). CDR3 protein: CATRTSSQETQYF. The DNA of the CDR3 is TGTGCCACCCGTACTAGCTCCCAAGAGACCCAGTACTTC.

The chain has TRBV20-1 and TRBJ1-3; D gene uncertain. The ends were cut back, 6 bases at V and 0 bases at J, with 9 bases in the middle. The CDR3 contains 13 residues. The germline gives CDR1 DFQATT, CDR2 SNEGSKA (reference sequence). CDR3 residues: CSARPVSGNTIYF. CDR3 coding DNA: TGCAGTGCCAGACCGGTCTCTGGAAACACCATATATTTT.

The chain uses TRBV7-9 and TRBJ1-5; D remains unclear. V lost 4 bases to trimming and J lost 3 bases, with 13 bases between them. From germline, CDR1 is SEHNR and CDR2 FQNEAQ (reference sequence). The CDR3 runs 15 residues. CDR3 coding DNA: TGTGCCAGCAGCTCCAAGCCAGGACTCAATCAGCCCCAGCATTTT. Its protein is CASSSKPGLNQPQHF. Filled out from reference TRBV7-9 and TRBJ1-5, the complete variable domain reads DTGVSQNPRHKITKRGQNVTFRCDPISEHNRLYWYRQTLGQGPEFLTYFQNEAQLEKSRLLSDRFSAERPKGSFSTLEIQRTEQGDSAMYLCASSSKPGLNQPQHFGDGTRLSIL.

This clonotype was counted ten times or more. This chain's CDR3 is CASSAGRGPNTEAFF. The CDR3 nucleotides are TGCGCCAGCAGTGCCGGCAGGGGGCCGAACACTGAAGCTTTCTTT. The V call is TRBV10-1, the J call TRBJ1-1; the match to TRBD1 covers 8 bases. V was pared by 4 bases and J by 1 base, with 5 bases of the junction left unmatched. CDR1 WNHNN and CDR2 SYGVQD come from the germline V gene (reference sequence). CDR3 length: 15 residues.

This clonotype was found many times. V gene TRBV30 combines with J gene TRBJ1-1; 7 nucleotides line up with TRBD1. Germline CDR1 GTSNPN, CDR2 SVGIG (reference sequence). The length of the CDR3 is 16 residues. V dropped 4 bases and J dropped 0; count of bases not matched to a gene: 11. For the CDR3, the DNA is TGTGCCTGGAATGCAGGGGGGACTATCATGAACACTGAAGCTTTCTTT. Translated, it gives CAWNAGGTIMNTEAFF.

This rearrangement joins TRBV29-1 to TRBJ2-3; TRBD1 matches at 8 bases. Trimming at V came to 6 bases and at J to 0 bases, leaving 5 bases not matched to a gene. Germline CDR1 and CDR2: SQVTM and ANQGSEA. This CDR3 spans 14 amino acids. The CDR3 sequence: CSVRQGTSTDTQYF. For the CDR3, the DNA is TGCAGCGTAAGACAGGGGACTAGCACAGATACGCAGTATTTT.

This clonotype was observed at least ten times. Mismatch with germline at one junction end may stem from a read error. CDR3 sequence reads: CASSLAGGIDTQYF. In nucleotides, the CDR3 is TGTGCCAGCAGCTTAGCGGGAGGGATAGATACGCAGTATTTT. J is TRBJ2-3 and V is TRBV12-3 or TRBV12-4; 11 bases are shared with TRBD2. The CDR3 has 14 residues.

This clonotype has a count of ten or more. The rearrangement uses TRBV28 and TRBJ1-2; D is ambiguous. Trimming pared 7 bases from V and 6 bases from J, leaving 21 bases between. Per the germline V gene, CDR1 is MDHEN and CDR2 is SYDVKM. This CDR3 comprises 15 residues. DNA for the CDR3: TGTGCCAGCACTTCAACCCTGGGAGGGCGTAATGGCTACACCTTC. It yields the protein CASTSTLGGRNGYTF.

This clonotype was detected many times. The V and J genes are TRBV5-6 and TRBJ2-7, with D maybe TRBD2 (6 bases). The V gene lost 1 base and the J gene lost 9 bases, with 20 bases spanning the gap. The CDR3 contains 15 residues. Germline V gene data show CDR1 as SGHDT and CDR2 as YYEEEE. In nucleotides, the CDR3 is TGTGCCAGCAGCTTGTGGAGCTCCGGGGGTAATAGGCAGTACTTC. Amino acid sequence: CASSLWSSGGNRQYF.

There are a few counts of this clonotype. J is TRBJ2-5 and V is TRBV20-1; the D is unclear. V lost 6 bases, J lost 4 bases, and 15 bases lay in between. In germline, CDR1 is DFQATT, CDR2 SNEGSKA (reference sequence). This CDR3 comprises 13 residues. The CDR3 nucleotides read TGCAGTGCCGTCGGTTATAAGGCAGAGACCCAGTACTTC. It translates to CSAVGYKAETQYF.